The 9 T cell receptor beta chains in this list originate from one sample, sequenced in a study of blood T cell repertoires in COVID-19 (dated by TCRdb to the early 2020s). The library was generated by the immunoSEQ multiplex PCR assay. TCRdb obtained this table from immuneACCESS and retained in-frame rearrangements with V and J assigned. These tables miss some clones; where compared with another copy, unresolved V genes account for less than half of the shortfall, and the remainder is unexplained. The sample includes 200,000 to 300,000 clones, with about 80% observed a single time. Together, the top ten hold 9.6% of the sample. The sequencing input was peripheral blood. The receptors here all came from a woman over 75 with acute or convalescent COVID-19.

The chain combines TRBV6-5 with TRBJ1-1; TRBD1 agrees at 9 bases. This CDR3 contains 15 residues. Losses at the gene ends were 0 bases for V and 5 bases for J; bases not matched to a gene: 4. The germline gives CDR1 MNHEY, CDR2 SVGAGI. In nucleotides, the CDR3 is TGTGCCAGCAGTTACTCCGGGACAGGGAGGACTGAAGCTTTCTTT. Protein: CASSYSGTGRTEAFF.

The chain joins TRBV11-2 to TRBJ2-7; D might be TRBD2 (7 bases). This CDR3 contains 13 residues. Germline CDR1 SGHAT, CDR2 FQNNGV. Trimming stripped 6 bases from V and 5 bases from J, with 14 bases between. CDR3 amino acids: CASRRGQNNEQYF. CDR3 DNA: TGTGCCAGCAGGCGGGGGCAGAACAACGAGCAGTACTTC.

V gene TRBV5-5 combines with J gene TRBJ1-1; tentative D call: TRBD1 (6 bases). Trimming left V 6 bases short and J 0 bases short, with 15 bases between. The germline gives CDR1 SGHKS, CDR2 YYEKEE (reference sequence). This CDR3 has 15 residues. The CDR3 spells CASTLQGSMNTEAFF. The CDR3 DNA reads as TGTGCCAGCACCCTACAGGGATCCATGAACACTGAAGCTTTCTTT.

J is TRBJ1-2 and V is TRBV5-8; D unresolved. V shed 0 bases and J shed 4 bases, with 13 bases lying between them. CDR3 size: 15 residues. Germline lookup yields CDR1 SGHTS and CDR2 YDEGEE. The CDR3 region has the DNA TGTGCCAGCAGCTTGGCCTCTGGCAGAGGCTATGGCTACACCTTC. It encodes CASSLASGRGYGYTF.

Concerning this clone: Other DNA sequences in this specimen translate into the identical CDR3. This sequence joins TRBV6-1 and TRBJ2-5; 8 nucleotides match TRBD1. The ends lost 1 base at V and 5 bases at J; junction bases unmatched: 6. This CDR3 comprises 15 residues. CDR1 and CDR2 (germline): MNHNS, SASEGT. The CDR3 sequence is CASSEDHRGYETQYF. CDR3 DNA sequence: TGTGCCAGCAGTGAAGATCACAGGGGGTACGAGACCCAGTACTTC.

The rearrangement links TRBV11-3 to TRBJ2-5; weak D call: TRBD2 (5 bases). The V end was cut by 5 bases, the J end by 5 bases, with 15 bases between. This CDR3 region has 14 residues. Germline CDR1 and CDR2: SGHNT and YENEEA. This CDR3 reads CASSAGPSPETQYF. The CDR3 region has the DNA TGTGCCAGCAGCGCGGGTCCTTCTCCGGAGACCCAGTACTTC.

The gene calls are TRBV2 and TRBJ1-2; possibly TRBD1 for D (6 bases). V lost 4 bases and J 8 bases, leaving 14 bases between the germline ends. The CDR3 spans 13 residues. Germline values: CDR1 SNHLY, CDR2 FYNNEI. CDR3 in DNA: TGTGCCAGCAGTGGGGCTAACAGGGACGGCTACACCTTC. Translation: CASSGANRDGYTF.

The V call is TRBV6-5, the J call TRBJ1-3; D remains unclear. Germline V lookup: CDR1 MNHEY, CDR2 SVGAGI. The CDR3 is 15 amino acids. V dropped 5 bases and J dropped 3 bases, with 14 bases sitting between them. CDR3 loop: CASSRLPGGGNTIYF. The CDR3 DNA is TGTGCCAGCAGTCGCCTACCGGGAGGTGGAAACACCATATATTTT.

V is TRBV2 and J is TRBJ2-5, with D perhaps TRBD1 (6 bases). Trimming stripped 6 bases from V and 5 bases from J, with 19 bases between. Germline-derived CDR1 and CDR2 are SNHLY and FYNNEI. The CDR3 is 15 residues long. The CDR3 DNA is TGTGCCAGCAGGGCCGAGACAGGTTGGGGGGAGACCCAGTACTTC. Translated: CASRAETGWGETQYF.